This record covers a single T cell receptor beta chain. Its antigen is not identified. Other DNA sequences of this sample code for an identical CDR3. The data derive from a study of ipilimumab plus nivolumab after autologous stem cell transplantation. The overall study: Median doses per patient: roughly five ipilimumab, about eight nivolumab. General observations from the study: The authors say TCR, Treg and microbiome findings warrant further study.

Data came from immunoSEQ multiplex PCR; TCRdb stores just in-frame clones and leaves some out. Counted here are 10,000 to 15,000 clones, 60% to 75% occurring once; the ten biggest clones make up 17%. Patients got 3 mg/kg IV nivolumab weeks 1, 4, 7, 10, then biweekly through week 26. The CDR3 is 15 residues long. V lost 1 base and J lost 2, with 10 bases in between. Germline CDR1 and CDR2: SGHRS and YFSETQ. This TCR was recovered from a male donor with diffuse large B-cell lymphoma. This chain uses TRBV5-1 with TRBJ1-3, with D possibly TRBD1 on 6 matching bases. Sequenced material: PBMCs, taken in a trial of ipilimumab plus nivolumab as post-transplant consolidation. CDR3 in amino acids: CASSLWGAAGNTIYF. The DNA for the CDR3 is TGCGCCAGCAGCTTGTGGGGGGCGGCTGGAAACACCATATATTTT.